This TCR beta chain derives from a study of blood T cells in healthy people across ages. Overall study results and limits: The donors' CMV status was not determined, possibly confounding changes in expanded clonotypes. Naive T cell percentage showed a strong correlation with the diversity of TCR beta. Estimated diversity that came from one million T cells was considered an underestimate.

It was with a sample-barcoded 5' primer and a J-beta primer mix that a second PCR of roughly 7 to 11 cycles was run. TCRdb fed the 5' RACE reads into MiXCR, producing one record per CDR3 protein. The top ten clones hold about 32% of a sample with about 680,000 distinct CDR3 sequences, around 45% of them seen once. This clonotype has more than one count but fewer than ten. Its specificity is not known. The CDR3 extends over 15 amino acids. V shed 4 bases and J 5 bases; nucleotides not matched to a gene: 7. Germline values: CDR1 SGHRS, CDR2 YFSETQ. The sample providers were healthy Caucasian people from Russia, aged about 6 to 95.

The J gene is TRBJ2-1, the V gene TRBV5-1; 9 positions match TRBD2. The clonotype comes from a woman in her fifties or sixties in good health. The sequenced material came from blood. The CDR3 bases are TGCGCCAGCAGCATAGCGGGAGAATCTAACAATGAGCAGTTCTTC. Protein product: CASSIAGESNNEQFF.